This T cell receptor beta chain was identified in a study of Ad26.COV2.S vaccination and SARS-CoV-2 variants. The CDR3 is 14 residues long. The data were produced by immunoSEQ multiplex PCR, yet TCRdb's version contains in-frame clones alone and is incomplete. This sample has around 250,000 clones, with 87% found just once. Regarding treatment: 15 to 20 received Ad26.COV2.S at low or high dose, single or two shots; 5 received placebo; per-sample allocation not given. Samples were taken on day 63 after the first vaccine or placebo injection. Specimen: peripheral blood, collected in a trial of Ad26.COV2.S vaccine versus placebo. The clonotype was recovered from a person aged 18-65 years who received the Ad26.COV2.S COVID-19 vaccine or a placebo. This chain joins TRBV21-1 and TRBJ2-7; the table calls TRBD2, which could not be checked here. TRBV21-1 has pseudogene status. In DNA form, the CDR3 reads TGTGCCCCCAACGGGGGGGGTTTAATTCCGAAGCAGTACGTC. It encodes CAPNGGGLIPKQYV.